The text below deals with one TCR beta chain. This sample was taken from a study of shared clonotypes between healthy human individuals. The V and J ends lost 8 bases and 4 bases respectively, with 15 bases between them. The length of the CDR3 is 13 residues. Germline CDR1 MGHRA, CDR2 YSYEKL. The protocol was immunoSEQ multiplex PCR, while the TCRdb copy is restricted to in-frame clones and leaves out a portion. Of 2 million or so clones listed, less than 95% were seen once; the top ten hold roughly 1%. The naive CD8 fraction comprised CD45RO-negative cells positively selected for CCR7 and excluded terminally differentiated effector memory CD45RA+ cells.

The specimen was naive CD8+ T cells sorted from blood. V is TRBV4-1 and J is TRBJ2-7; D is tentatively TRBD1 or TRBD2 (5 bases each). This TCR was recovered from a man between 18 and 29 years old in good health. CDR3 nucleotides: TGCGCCAGCTCGATAGTGGGGGATTACGAGCAGTACTTC. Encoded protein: CASSIVGDYEQYF.